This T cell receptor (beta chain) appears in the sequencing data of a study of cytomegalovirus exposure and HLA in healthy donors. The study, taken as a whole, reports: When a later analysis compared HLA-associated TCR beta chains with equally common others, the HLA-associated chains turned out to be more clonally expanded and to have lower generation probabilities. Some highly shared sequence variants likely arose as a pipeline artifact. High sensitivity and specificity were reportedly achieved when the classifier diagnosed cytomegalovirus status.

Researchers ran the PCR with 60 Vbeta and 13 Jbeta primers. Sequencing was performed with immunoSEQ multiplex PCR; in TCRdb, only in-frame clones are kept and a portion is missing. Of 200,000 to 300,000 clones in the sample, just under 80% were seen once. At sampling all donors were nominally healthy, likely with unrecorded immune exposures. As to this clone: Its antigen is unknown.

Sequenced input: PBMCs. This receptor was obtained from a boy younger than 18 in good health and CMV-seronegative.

The CDR3 is CASSSATGHRTNYGYTF. The DNA for the CDR3 is TGTGCCAGCAGTTCCGCTACAGGTCACCGAACCAACTATGGCTACACCTTC. V usage is TRBV27 and J usage is TRBJ1-2; D may be TRBD1 (5 bases). The V gene's germline CDR1 is MNHEY and CDR2 SMNVEV (reference sequence). This CDR3 comprises 17 residues. The ends were cut back, 4 bases at V and 2 bases at J, with 20 bases in the middle.